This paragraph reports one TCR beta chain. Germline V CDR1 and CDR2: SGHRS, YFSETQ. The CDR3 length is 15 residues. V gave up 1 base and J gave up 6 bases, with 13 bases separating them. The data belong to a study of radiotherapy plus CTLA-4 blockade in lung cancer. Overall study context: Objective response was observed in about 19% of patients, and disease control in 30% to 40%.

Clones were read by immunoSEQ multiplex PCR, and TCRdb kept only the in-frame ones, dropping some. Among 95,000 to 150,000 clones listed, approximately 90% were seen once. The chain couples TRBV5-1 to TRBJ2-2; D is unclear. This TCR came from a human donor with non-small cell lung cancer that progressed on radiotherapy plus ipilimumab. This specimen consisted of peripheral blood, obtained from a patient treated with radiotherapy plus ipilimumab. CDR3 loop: CASSLLPSGSGELFF. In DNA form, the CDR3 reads TGCGCCAGCAGCTTGCTTCCTTCGGGTTCCGGGGAGCTGTTTTTT.